The 8 T cell receptor beta chains below were found in one sample sequenced in a study of blood T cell repertoires in COVID-19. The table came from immunoSEQ multiplex PCR; TCRdb's copy has only in-frame clones and leaves some out. The sample has 450,000 to 500,000 clones; around 85% are singletons. The specimen was peripheral blood. All receptors derive from a human donor in a cohort sampled during active COVID-19.

This clone was counted between two and nine times. CDR3 in amino acids: CASSATPQRSSYEQYF. CDR3 DNA sequence: TGTGCCAGCAGCGCCACCCCCCAGCGGAGCTCCTACGAGCAGTACTTC. This chain connects TRBV7-9 to TRBJ2-7; TRBD2 might be the D (5 bases). Trimming took 5 bases from V and 0 from J, leaving 17 bases between them. Germline assignment: CDR1 SEHNR and CDR2 FQNEAQ (reference sequence). The CDR3 has 16 residues.

The chain recombines TRBV9 with TRBJ1-5, with D possibly matching TRBD1 (5 bases). Trimming left V 0 bases short and J 3 bases short, with 10 bases between. The CDR3 contains 15 residues. Germline loops: CDR1 SGDLS, CDR2 YYNGEE. The CDR3 protein is CASSVEEGNNQPQHF. The CDR3 nucleotides read TGTGCCAGCAGCGTAGAGGAGGGGAACAATCAGCCCCAGCATTTT.

The chain couples TRBV6-1 to TRBJ2-5; perhaps TRBD1 as D (5 bases). Germline CDR1 MNHNS, CDR2 SASEGT. Deletions cut 3 bases from V and 2 bases from J, with 10 bases between. The CDR3 totals 14 residues. In nucleotides, the CDR3 is TGTGCCAGCAGTGAGGAGACAGTACAAGAGACCCAGTACTTC. Protein: CASSEETVQETQYF.

Worth noting for this clone: The sample carries other DNA sequences with the same CDR3. The chain carries TRBV18 and TRBJ1-3; D perhaps matches TRBD1 (5 bases). In germline, CDR1 is KGHSH, CDR2 LQKENI. The CDR3 runs to 15 residues. V shed 3 bases and J shed 1 base, with 10 bases lying between them. The DNA for the CDR3 is TGTGCCAGCTCACCTCAGACAGATTCTGGAAACACCATATATTTT. It translates to CASSPQTDSGNTIYF.

The CDR3 sequence is CASSLVTLAGVGNEQFF. DNA of the CDR3: TGTGCCAGCAGCTTGGTAACTCTAGCGGGAGTCGGTAATGAGCAGTTCTTC. V gene TRBV5-8 combines with J gene TRBJ2-1, with 10 bases aligning to TRBD2. Germline V gives CDR1 SGHTS, CDR2 YDEGEE. V lost 0 bases, J lost 7 bases, and 10 bases stayed unmatched. The CDR3 has 17 amino acids.

The chain joins TRBV7-2 to TRBJ2-7; 7 bases match TRBD1. Trimming took 5 bases from V and 2 from J; bases not matched to a gene: 6. This CDR3 has 14 amino acids. The V gene's germline CDR1 is SGHTA and CDR2 FQGNSA. The CDR3 protein is CASSPTGTAYEQYF. The CDR3 region has the DNA TGTGCCAGCAGCCCTACCGGGACAGCCTACGAGCAGTACTTC.

The rearrangement links TRBV28 to TRBJ2-7, with D perhaps matching TRBD1 (6 bases). V was shortened by 4 bases and J by 5 bases, with 21 bases between the two germline ends. The CDR3 spans 16 residues. Germline V gene data show CDR1 as MDHEN and CDR2 as SYDVKM. Here the CDR3 DNA reads TGTGCCAGCAGTTCCCTTACCGGGACACCTTCGGACGAGCAGTACTTC. It specifies CASSSLTGTPSDEQYF. Looking up the rest from reference TRBV28 and TRBJ2-7 gives the full variable domain: DVKVTQSSRYLVKRTGEKVFLECVQDMDHENMFWYRQDPGLGLRLIYFSYDVKMKEKGDIPEGYSVSREKKERFSLILESASTNQTSMYLCASSSLTGTPSDEQYFGPGTRLTVT.

This clone showed up just once. V usage is TRBV6-1 and J usage is TRBJ2-2; D not certain. This CDR3 has 11 amino acids. The germline V gene has CDR1 MNHNS and CDR2 SASEGT. Trimming took off 5 bases at V and 7 bases at J, with 5 bases between the two ends. Here the CDR3 reads CASSLVGELFF. The CDR3 DNA reads as TGTGCCAGCAGTTTAGTCGGGGAGCTGTTTTTT.